These T cell receptor beta chains were read from a single sample in a study of T cell changes during pregnancy in multiple sclerosis. TCRdb's copy holds only in-frame clones and misses some; the assay was immunoSEQ multiplex PCR. The sample has about 39,000 clones, approximately 94% seen once. Sequencing used CD4+ T cells from peripheral blood mononuclear cells, obtained after pregnancy. These receptors were collected from a female donor with multiple sclerosis, enrolled in a pregnancy study. CDR3s include the opening cysteine and the closing phenylalanine or tryptophan. A D gene is named only where the DNA matches it firmly. Clone size appears in some rows only: once, few, many, or a class for an expanded clone.

D gene	V gene	clone size	J gene	CDR3 DNA	CDR3 protein
TRBD2	TRBV14	once	TRBJ2-3	TGTGCCAGCAGCCCCGGGACTAGGTCTAGCACAGATACGCAGTATTTT	CASSPGTRSSTDTQYF
TRBD2	TRBV11-3	NA	TRBJ2-3	TGTGCCAGCAGCTTAGATTCGATTAGCGGGGGCACAGATACGCAGTATTTT	CASSLDSISGGTDTQYF
TRBD1	TRBV29-1	NA	TRBJ1-5	TGCAGCGTTGTCACCGGGACAGACAATCAGCCCCAGCATTTT	CSVVTGTDNQPQHF
NA	TRBV7-3	NA	TRBJ2-1	TGTGCCAGCAGCTCAGGGAGGGGACAAAGCTCCTACAATGAGCAGTTCTTC	CASSSGRGQSSYNEQFF
NA	TRBV27	NA	TRBJ1-1	TGTGCCAGCAGATCGGGATTGCCCGGGGCTGAAGCTTTCTTT	CASRSGLPGAEAFF
NA	TRBV7-2	NA	TRBJ2-3	TGTGCCAGCAGCCCTATCCTACCGGGCACAGATACGCAGTATTTT	CASSPILPGTDTQYF
TRBD2	TRBV5-1	NA	TRBJ2-7	TGCGCCAGCAGCCCGGGACTAGCGGGGGCCCTCGACTCCTACGAGCAGTACTTC	CASSPGLAGALDSYEQYF
NA	TRBV30	NA	TRBJ1-1	TGTGCCTGGAGTGTAGGGACAAACACTGAAGCTTTCTTT	CAWSVGTNTEAFF
TRBD1	TRBV6-1	once	TRBJ1-3	TGTGCCAGCAAACTCGACAGGGGAGCTGGAAACACCATATATTTT	CASKLDRGAGNTIYF
NA	TRBV18	NA	TRBJ1-2	TGTGCCAGCTCACCAAGGACGGAGGATGGCTACACCTTC	CASSPRTEDGYTF
NA	TRBV18	NA	TRBJ1-4	TGTGCCAGCTCACCAGGGGCGGCTAATGAAAAACTGTTTTTT	CASSPGAANEKLFF
NA	TRBV29-1	NA	TRBJ1-2	TGCAGCGCTCAGGGCGGTGGCTACACCTTC	CSAQGGGYTF
NA	TRBV18	few	TRBJ2-3	TGTGCCAGCTCAGCAGGGGGCACAGATACGCAGTATTTT	CASSAGGTDTQYF
TRBD2	TRBV2	NA	TRBJ2-3	TGTGCCAGTAAGACTAGCGGGGGGGCGATAGATACGCAGTATTTT	CASKTSGGAIDTQYF
NA	TRBV5-1	NA	TRBJ1-1	TGCGCCAGCAGCTCCTCCCTCCTCCGGGACTCGGGCACTGAAGCTTTCTTT	CASSSSLLRDSGTEAFF
NA	TRBV5-8	NA	TRBJ2-5	TGTGCCAGCAGCCCCCAACGGGGGGCTGCGACCCAGTACTTC	CASSPQRGAATQYF
NA	TRBV6-5	NA	TRBJ2-2	TGTGCCAGCACCCTATCTAGGGGCCTCACCGGGGAGCTGTTTTTT	CASTLSRGLTGELFF
NA	TRBV9	NA	TRBJ1-6	TGTGCCAGCAGCTCTAGTGGGACAAGCCTTCGTGAACCCCTCCACTTT	CASSSSGTSLREPLHF
TRBD1	TRBV5-1	NA	TRBJ1-6	TGCGCCAGCAGCTTGAACAGGGGTAATTCACCCCTCCACTTT	CASSLNRGNSPLHF
TRBD2	TRBV15	once	TRBJ2-7	TGTGCCACCAGAGATAGCGGGGGATACGAGCAGTACTTC	CATRDSGGYEQYF
TRBD1	TRBV5-1	NA	TRBJ2-3	TGCGCCAGCAGCACGGGACAGGGAGTCACAGATACGCAGTATTTT	CASSTGQGVTDTQYF
TRBD2	TRBV11-2	NA	TRBJ2-1	TGTGCCAGCAGCTTAGACTCCAGACTAGCGGGGGGGCGGAGTGAGCAGTTCTTC	CASSLDSRLAGGRSEQFF
NA	TRBV18	NA	TRBJ2-3	TGTGCCAGCTCACCACTTCGGGAGACGAGCACAGATACGCAGTATTTT	CASSPLRETSTDTQYF
NA	TRBV29-1	NA	TRBJ1-1	TGCAGCGTTGCCCCCCATTCAGGGGAAGCTTTCTTT	CSVAPHSGEAFF
NA	TRBV9	NA	TRBJ2-5	TGTGCCAGCAGCGTAGGCTCGGCGGGGGCAGCAGAGACCCAGTACTTC	CASSVGSAGAAETQYF
NA	TRBV5-1	NA	TRBJ2-7	TGCGCCAGCAGCTTGGGAGGGTACGAGCAGTACTTC	CASSLGGYEQYF
TRBD1	TRBV15	NA	TRBJ1-1	TGTGCCACCAGCACTATAGACAGGGGCACTGAAGCTTTCTTT	CATSTIDRGTEAFF
NA	TRBV6-1	NA	TRBJ1-3	TGTGCCAGCAGTGAAAGGACGCCAGGGCGAAACACCATATATTTT	CASSERTPGRNTIYF
TRBD2	TRBV19	NA	TRBJ2-4	TGTGCCAGTAGTCCAGGGTGGCGCGGGAGGAGCGCCAAAAACATTCAGTACTTC	CASSPGWRGRSAKNIQYF
TRBD1	TRBV7-3	NA	TRBJ2-3	TGTGCCAGCAGCCTGGGGACAGGGGGGAACACAGATACGCAGTATTTT	CASSLGTGGNTDTQYF
TRBD1	TRBV9	NA	TRBJ1-2	TGTGCCAGCAGCGCCACAGGGGCTGGCTATGGCTACACCTTC	CASSATGAGYGYTF
NA	TRBV30	NA	TRBJ1-5	TGTGCCTGGAGCCGACATGTTATCAATCAGCCCCAGCATTTT	CAWSRHVINQPQHF
TRBD2	TRBV7-8	NA	TRBJ2-7	TGTGCCAGCAGCACCCCACTAGCGGGCAGCTCCTACGAGCAGTACTTC	CASSTPLAGSSYEQYF
NA	TRBV6-1	once	TRBJ1-2	TGTGCCAGCAGCCGGGACTGGGACGGTGGCTACACCTTC	CASSRDWDGGYTF
TRBD2	TRBV7-9	NA	TRBJ2-1	TGTGCCAGCAGCCCGGGAGGATACTCCTACAATGAGCAGTTCTTC	CASSPGGYSYNEQFF
NA	TRBV7-9	NA	TRBJ1-2	TGTGCCAGCAGCTTAGGCTACAGAAACCCAGCTAACTATGGCTACACCTTC	CASSLGYRNPANYGYTF
NA	TRBV5-5	NA	TRBJ2-5	TGTGCCAGCAGCTCTTCTTGGGACATCCAAGAGACCCAGTACTTC	CASSSSWDIQETQYF
TRBD2	TRBV6-1	NA	TRBJ2-1	TGTGCCAGCAGTGACTGGGGGGGGATCCCCCCCAATGAGCAGTTCTTC	CASSDWGGIPPNEQFF
NA	TRBV5-1	NA	TRBJ2-6	TGCGCCAGCAGCTTACAGGGCTCTGGGGCCAACGTCCTGACTTTC	CASSLQGSGANVLTF
TRBD2	TRBV5-1	once	TRBJ2-7	TGCGCCAGCAGCGCCGGGGGGGCATACTCACGAAGCCATTACGAGCAGTACTTC	CASSAGGAYSRSHYEQYF
TRBD2	TRBV10-3	NA	TRBJ2-7	TGTGCCATCAGTGCGGTTAGCGGGGGTCTCGACGAGCAGTACTTC	CAISAVSGGLDEQYF
TRBD1	TRBV9	once	TRBJ1-4	TGTGCCAGCAGCGCCAGGACAGGAGTCGATGAAAAACTGTTTTTT	CASSARTGVDEKLFF
NA	TRBV5-5	NA	TRBJ2-7	TGTGCCAGCAGCTTGGGGCGAGGACTGGTTGCTCCCTACGAGCAGTACTTC	CASSLGRGLVAPYEQYF
NA	TRBV2	NA	TRBJ2-5	TGTGCCAGCAGGGTTTGGCGGGGCCCACAAGAGACCCAGTACTTC	CASRVWRGPQETQYF
NA	TRBV5-4	NA	TRBJ2-7	TGTGCCAGCAGCTTGGACCTCGGGGGTGGAGGGTACGAGCAGTACTTC	CASSLDLGGGGYEQYF
NA	TRBV10-3	NA	TRBJ1-5	TGTGCCATCAGGGACAGCAATAGCAATCAGCCCCAGCATTTT	CAIRDSNSNQPQHF
TRBD1	TRBV18	NA	TRBJ2-1	TGTGCCAGCTCACCGGTCAGGACAGGGCATACTACCCCTTACAATGAGCAGTTCTTC	CASSPVRTGHTTPYNEQFF
NA	TRBV4-1	NA	TRBJ1-5	TGCGCCAGCAGCCAAGGCCCAAAGGGCCCAGGGTTAAATCAGCCCCAGCATTTT	CASSQGPKGPGLNQPQHF